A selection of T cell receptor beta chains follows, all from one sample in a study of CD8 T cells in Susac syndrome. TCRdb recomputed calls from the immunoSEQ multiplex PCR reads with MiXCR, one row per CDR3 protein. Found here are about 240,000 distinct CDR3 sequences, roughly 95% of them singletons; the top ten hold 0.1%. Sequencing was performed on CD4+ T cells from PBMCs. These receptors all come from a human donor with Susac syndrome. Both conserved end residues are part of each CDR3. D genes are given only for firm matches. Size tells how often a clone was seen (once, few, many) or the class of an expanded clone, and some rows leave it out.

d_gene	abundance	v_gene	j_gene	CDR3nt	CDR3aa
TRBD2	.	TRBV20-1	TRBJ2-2	TGCAGTGCTAGACGGCTAGCGGTTAACACCGGGGAGCTGTTTTTT	CSARRLAVNTGELFF
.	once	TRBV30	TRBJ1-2	TGTGCCTGGAGCTTTCGTGGAGGGCACTATGGCTACACCTTC	CAWSFRGGHYGYTF
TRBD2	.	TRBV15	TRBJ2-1	TGTGCCACCAGCACGGGACTAGCCTCCTACAATGAGCAGTTCTTC	CATSTGLASYNEQFF
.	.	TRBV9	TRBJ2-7	TGTGCCAGCAGCGCGACGGCGCGTGACTACGAGCAGTACTTC	CASSATARDYEQYF
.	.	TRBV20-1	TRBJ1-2	TGCAGTGCTAGAAGAGGGGGACCGACTAAGGATGGCTACACCTTC	CSARRGGPTKDGYTF
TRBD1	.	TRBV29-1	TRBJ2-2	TGCAGCGTTGAAGAAAACAGGGGGTCCGGGGAGCTGTTTTTT	CSVEENRGSGELFF
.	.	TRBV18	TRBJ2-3	TGTGCCAGCTCACCACCCGGGGCTCAAAGCACAGATACGCAGTATTTT	CASSPPGAQSTDTQYF
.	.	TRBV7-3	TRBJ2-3	TGTGCCAGCAGCTCCATGGCCTGGCCAGATACGCAGTATTTT	CASSSMAWPDTQYF
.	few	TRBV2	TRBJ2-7	TGTGCCAGCAGCGGGAGCTACGAGCAGTACTTC	CASSGSYEQYF
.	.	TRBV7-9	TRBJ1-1	TGTGCCAGCAGCTTAGCCTCGCCGGTGAACACTGAAGCTTTCTTT	CASSLASPVNTEAFF
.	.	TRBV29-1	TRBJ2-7	TGCAGCGTTGAACGATCACAGGGCTACGAGCAGTACTTC	CSVERSQGYEQYF
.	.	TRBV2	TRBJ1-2	TGTGCCAGCAGTAGACGGGCGAACTATGGCTACACCTTC	CASSRRANYGYTF
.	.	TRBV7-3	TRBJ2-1	TGTGCCAGCAGCTTAACTAGAGACAATGAGCAGTTCTTC	CASSLTRDNEQFF
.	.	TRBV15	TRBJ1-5	TGTGCCACCAGCAGAGATGAGGGGCAAGAACAGCCCCAGCATTTT	CATSRDEGQEQPQHF
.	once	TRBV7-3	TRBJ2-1	TGTGCCAGCAGCTCCAGACAGTCCAATGAGCAGTTCTTC	CASSSRQSNEQFF
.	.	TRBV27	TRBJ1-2	TGTGCCAGCAGTTTGGGGGGACCGGTAGGGGGAACGCAATACTATGGCTACACCTTC	CASSLGGPVGGTQYYGYTF
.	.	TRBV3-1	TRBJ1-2	TGTGCCAGCAGCCAATCGCAGGGGAATGGCTACACCTTC	CASSQSQGNGYTF
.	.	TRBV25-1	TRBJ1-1	TGTGCCAGCCTGGGTGGACAGAACACTGAAGCTTTCTTT	CASLGGQNTEAFF
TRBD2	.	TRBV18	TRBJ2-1	TGTGCCAGCTCACCACCCGCGGGCGGGAGAGTGAATGAGCAGTTCTTC	CASSPPAGGRVNEQFF
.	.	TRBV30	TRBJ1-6	TGTGCCTGGAGCGGGCAACCTAATTCACCCCTCCACTTT	CAWSGQPNSPLHF
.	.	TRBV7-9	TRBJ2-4	TGTGCCAGCAGCTTCCGGGAGAGTGGGGACATTCAGTACTTC	CASSFRESGDIQYF
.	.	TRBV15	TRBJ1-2	TGTGCCACCAGCAGAGATCAATCCAGGGCGAACTATGGCTACACCTTC	CATSRDQSRANYGYTF
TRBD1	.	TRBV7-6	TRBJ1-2	TGTGCCAGCAGCTCCGGGCCGGGACAGATAACTCGGGGCTACACCTTC	CASSSGPGQITRGYTF
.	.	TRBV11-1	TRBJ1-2	TGTGCCAGCAGCTTGGGCCAGCCTAAAACCCACTATGGCTACACCTTC	CASSLGQPKTHYGYTF
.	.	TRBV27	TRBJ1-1	TGTGCCAGCAGTTTTGTTGCTAACACTGAAGCTTTCTTT	CASSFVANTEAFF
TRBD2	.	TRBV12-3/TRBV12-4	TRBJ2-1	TGTGCCAGCAGACCGGGAGGGCCTTCCAATGAGCAGTTCTTC	CASRPGGPSNEQFF
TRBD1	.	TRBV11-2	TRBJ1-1	TGTGCCAGCACCCTTACAGGGGGCGCAGAGGACACTGAAGCTTTCTTT	CASTLTGGAEDTEAFF
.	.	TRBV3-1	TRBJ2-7	TGTGCCAGCAGCCAAGATATGCGTTACGAGCAGTACTTC	CASSQDMRYEQYF
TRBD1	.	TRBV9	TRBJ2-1	TGTGCCAGCAGCGCCATCCCCCGGGACAGCCTTTACAATGAGCAGTTCTTC	CASSAIPRDSLYNEQFF
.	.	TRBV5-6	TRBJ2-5	TGTGCCAGCAGCTTCCCGGGGGGCGTCGAGACCCAGTACTTC	CASSFPGGVETQYF
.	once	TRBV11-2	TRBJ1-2	TGTGCCAGCGGGGCAGGATTAAACTATGGCTACACCTTC	CASGAGLNYGYTF
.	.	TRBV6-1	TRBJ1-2	TGTGCCAGCAGTCCGCCCGGCGGGAGGTTTAACTATGGCTACACCTTC	CASSPPGGRFNYGYTF
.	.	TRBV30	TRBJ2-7	TGTGCCTTCACTAGCCGCAGCTCCTACGAGCAGTACTTC	CAFTSRSSYEQYF
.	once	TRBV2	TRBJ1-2	TGTGCCAGCAGCAATCAAGGGGCCGGAGGCTACACCTTC	CASSNQGAGGYTF
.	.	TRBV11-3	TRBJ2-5	TGTGCCAGCAGCTTAGTTAGCGGAAGACAAGAGACCCAGTACTTC	CASSLVSGRQETQYF
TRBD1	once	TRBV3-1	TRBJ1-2	TGTGCCAGCAGCCATATATTAAGGACAGGGCGCGGATACACCTTC	CASSHILRTGRGYTF
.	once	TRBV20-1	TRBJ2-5	TGCAGTGCTAGAGAGATGATGGCAGAGACCCAGTACTTC	CSAREMMAETQYF
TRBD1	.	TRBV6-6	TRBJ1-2	TGTGCCAGCAGTCCCGGGACAGGGTCGGGCTTC	CASSPGTGSGF
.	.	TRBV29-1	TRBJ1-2	TGCAGCTCCCGTACCGGGGAGGGCAGAAGCTATGGCTACACCTTC	CSSRTGEGRSYGYTF
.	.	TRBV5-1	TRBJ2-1	TGCGCCAGCACTAGCGACTCCTACAATGAGCAGTTCTTC	CASTSDSYNEQFF
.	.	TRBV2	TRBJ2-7	TGTGCCAGCAGGAGCAGGGGTTACGAGCAGTACTTC	CASRSRGYEQYF
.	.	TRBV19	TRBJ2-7	TGTGCCAGTAGTATCCGGGACGGCTCCTACGAGCAGTACTTC	CASSIRDGSYEQYF
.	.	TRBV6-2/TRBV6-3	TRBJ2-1	TGTGCCAGCAGAGGGTTGTACCTCAATGAGCAGTTCTTC	CASRGLYLNEQFF
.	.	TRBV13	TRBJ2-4	TGTGCCAGCAGCCCGACGGGATCCGTAGCCAAAAACATTCAGTACTTC	CASSPTGSVAKNIQYF
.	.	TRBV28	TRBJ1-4	TGTGCCAGCAGTTTTAGGACAGTTAATGAAAAACTGTTTTTT	CASSFRTVNEKLFF
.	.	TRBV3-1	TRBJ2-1	TGTGCCAGCAGGTTGGCGGGAAACTCCAATGAGCAGTTCTTC	CASRLAGNSNEQFF
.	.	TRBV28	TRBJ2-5	TGTGCCAGCAGATGGACAGAACAAGAGACCCAGTACTTC	CASRWTEQETQYF
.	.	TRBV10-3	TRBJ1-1	TGTGCCGTTTTCGGGGGGGATATCACTGAAGCTTTCTTT	CAVFGGDITEAFF
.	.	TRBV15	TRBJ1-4	TGTGCCACCAGCAGAGATTTCGTCCTCAATGAAAAACTGTTTTTT	CATSRDFVLNEKLFF
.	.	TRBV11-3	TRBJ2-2	TGTGCCAGCAGACTTACAGGGTCGGGCGGGGAGCTGTTTTTT	CASRLTGSGGELFF
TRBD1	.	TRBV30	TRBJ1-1	TGTGCCTGGGACCGAGGGACCGCAGGGGGGAACACTGAAGCTTTCTTT	CAWDRGTAGGNTEAFF
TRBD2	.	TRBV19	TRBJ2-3	TGTGCCAGTAGCGGACTAGCGGGAGTTGTGACAGATACGCAGTATTTT	CASSGLAGVVTDTQYF
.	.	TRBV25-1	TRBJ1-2	TGTGCCAGCAGTTTTGGACCCCGGTGGGGCTACACCTTC	CASSFGPRWGYTF
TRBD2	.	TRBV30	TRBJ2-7	TGTGCCTGCCCGGGACTAGCGGGAGTGGAGCAGTACTTC	CACPGLAGVEQYF
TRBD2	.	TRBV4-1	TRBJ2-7	TGCGCCAGCAACCAGGTGGCTAGCGGGAGTTACGAGCAGTACTTC	CASNQVASGSYEQYF